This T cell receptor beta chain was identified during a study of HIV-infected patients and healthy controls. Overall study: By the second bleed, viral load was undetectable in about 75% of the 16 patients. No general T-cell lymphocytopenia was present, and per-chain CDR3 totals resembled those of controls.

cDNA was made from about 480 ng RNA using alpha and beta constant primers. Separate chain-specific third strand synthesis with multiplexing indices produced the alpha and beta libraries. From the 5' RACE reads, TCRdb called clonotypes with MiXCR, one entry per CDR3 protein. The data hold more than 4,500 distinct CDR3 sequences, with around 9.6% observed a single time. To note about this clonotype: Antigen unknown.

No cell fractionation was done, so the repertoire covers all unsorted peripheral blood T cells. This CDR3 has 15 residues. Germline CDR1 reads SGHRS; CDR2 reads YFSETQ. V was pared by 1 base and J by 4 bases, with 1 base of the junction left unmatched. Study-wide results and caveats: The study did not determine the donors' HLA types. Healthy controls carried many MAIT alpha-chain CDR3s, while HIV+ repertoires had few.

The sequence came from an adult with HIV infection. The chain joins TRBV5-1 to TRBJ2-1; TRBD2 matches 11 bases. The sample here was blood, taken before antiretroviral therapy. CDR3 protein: CASSLPSGGYNEQFF. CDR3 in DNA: TGCGCCAGCAGCTTGCCTAGCGGGGGGTACAATGAGCAGTTCTTC.